In its sample, the clone carrying this T cell receptor (beta chain) was seen once. The source of the sample is a study of blood T cell repertoires in COVID-19. As for the study in general: Samples representing acute and convalescent COVID-19 were sourced from the United States, Italy and Spain. T cells, B-cell-depleted T cells, or PBMCs provided the cDNA or gDNA that served as material.

Authors' data handling: How many nucleated cells were present was estimated from reference gene primer amplification. TCRdb's copy holds only in-frame clones and misses some; the assay was immunoSEQ multiplex PCR. D and trimming were read from the DNA, whereas the V and J calls and clone size are those reported in that table. The data show approximately 270,000 clones, about 89% seen once. Germline assignment: CDR1 SEHNR and CDR2 FQNEAQ (reference sequence). V shed 3 bases, J shed 2 bases, and the junction held 4 bases outside the gene matches. This CDR3 spans 16 amino acids. The V call is TRBV7-9, the J call TRBJ2-3, with 11 positions matching TRBD2. The sequenced sample consisted of peripheral blood. This receptor was identified in a man aged 45-65 years with acute or convalescent COVID-19. As DNA, the CDR3 is TGTGCCAGCAGCTTGGGACTAGCGGCGCACACAGATACGCAGTATTTT. It translates to CASSLGLAAHTDTQYF.